A single sample gave rise to the 19 T cell receptor beta chains below, sequenced in a study of shared clonotypes between healthy human individuals. This table comes from immunoSEQ multiplex PCR, and its TCRdb copy is limited to in-frame clones, with some not included. The table has 2 million to 3 million clones, approximately 94% seen once. The sample consisted of naive CD4+ T cells from PBMCs. Subset here: CD45RA+ positively selected. All receptors derive from a man aged 18 to 29 in good health. Some clones in this sample may be carry-over from other donors' samples.

J is TRBJ2-7 and V is TRBV1. TRBV1 has pseudogene status. The length of the CDR3 is 17 residues. In DNA form, the CDR3 reads TGCACCAGCAGCCAAGCCCGCAACCGGGACGGTTCCTACGAGCAGTACTTC. The encoded protein is CTSSQARNRDGSYEQYF.

This clone came up once. The CDR3 DNA reads as TGTGCCAGCTCACCACCAAGTAGCGGGAGGGCCGGGGAGCAGTTCTTC. It is translated as CASSPPSSGRAGEQFF. The genes are TRBV18 and TRBJ2-1; TRBD2 matches at 11 bases. The CDR3 consists of 16 residues. The germline gives CDR1 KGHSH, CDR2 LQKENI. The V gene end was trimmed by 0 bases and the J gene end by 10 bases; junction bases not matched to a gene: 8.

The CDR3 reads CATNGLDSSLFF. The CDR3 bases are TGTGCCACTAATGGCCTAGACAGCTCACTGTTTTTT. V is TRBV28 and J is TRBJ1-4, with D tentatively TRBD1 (5 bases). The CDR3 sequence is 12 residues long. Trimming removed 10 bases at V and 13 bases at J, with 19 bases between. Looked up from germline, CDR1 is MDHEN and CDR2 is SYDVKM.

V and J are TRBV7-3 and TRBJ2-2; D is unresolved. Germline CDR1 SGHTA, CDR2 FQGTGA. V lost 4 bases and J 6 bases, leaving 6 bases between the germline ends. This CDR3 has 12 amino acids. The CDR3 sequence is CASSSYPGELFF. The CDR3, as DNA: TGTGCCAGCAGCTCGTATCCCGGGGAGCTGTTTTTT.

V usage is TRBV6-5 and J usage is TRBJ1-3; no firm D call. Germline V gene data show CDR1 as MNHEY and CDR2 as SVGAGI. The CDR3 has 16 residues. V was cut by 0 bases and J by 0 bases, with 9 bases left in between. The CDR3 bases are TGTGCCAGCAGTTACTCGCACACAAGCTCTGGAAACACCATATATTTT. Translated, it gives CASSYSHTSSGNTIYF.

This clone was detected once. The chain joins TRBV11-2 to TRBJ2-2; tentatively, D is TRBD1 (6 bases). V was trimmed by 5 bases and J by 6 bases, leaving 16 bases between them. Germline V gives CDR1 SGHAT, CDR2 FQNNGV. CDR3 length: 15 residues. The CDR3: CASSTWDTSSGELFF. The CDR3 DNA follows: TGTGCCAGCAGCACCTGGGACACTTCCTCCGGGGAGCTGTTTTTT.

This clone was detected only a few times. V and J are TRBV5-5 and TRBJ1-2; the D is unclear. Trimming took 0 bases from V and 6 from J, leaving 6 bases between them. The CDR3 consists of 12 residues. Germline-derived CDR1 and CDR2 are SGHKS and YYEKEE (reference sequence). The CDR3: CASSLVGNGYTF. The CDR3 DNA follows: TGTGCCAGCAGCTTGGTAGGCAATGGCTACACCTTC.

The CDR3 loop is CASSQIPGRRPYEQYF. The CDR3 DNA reads as TGTGCCAGCAGCCAGATTCCGGGTCGACGCCCCTACGAGCAGTACTTC. The V call is TRBV14, the J call TRBJ2-7; D not resolved. Looked up from germline, CDR1 is SGHDN and CDR2 is FVKESK. With 3 bases removed from V and 2 bases from J, the gap between germline ends came to 17 bases. The CDR3 runs to 16 residues. Variable domain in full (rest from reference TRBV14 and TRBJ2-7): EAGVTQFPSHSVIEKGQTVTLRCDPISGHDNLYWYRRVMGKEIKFLLHFVKESKQDESGMPNNRFLAERTGGTYSTLKVQPAELEDSGVYFCASSQIPGRRPYEQYFGPGTRLTVT.

The V call is TRBV2, the J call TRBJ1-3; TRBD1 is a possible D gene (6 bases). Trimming stripped 5 bases from V and 8 bases from J, with 10 bases between. This CDR3 spans 12 amino acids. Germline values: CDR1 SNHLY, CDR2 FYNNEI. CDR3 protein: CASSLDRDTIYF. CDR3 DNA sequence: TGTGCCAGCAGTCTGGACAGAGACACCATATATTTT. Filled out from reference TRBV2 and TRBJ1-3, the complete variable domain reads EPEVTQTPSHQVTQMGQEVILRCVPISNHLYFYWYRQILGQKVEFLVSFYNNEISEKSEIFDDQFSVERPDGSNFTLKIRSTKLEDSAMYFCASSLDRDTIYFGEGSWLTVV.

This clone appeared once. The chain recombines TRBV11-3 with TRBJ2-2; 8 nucleotides line up with TRBD1. With 0 bases clipped from V and 5 bases from J, the junction kept 8 bases outside the gene matches. The CDR3 has 17 residues. Looked up from germline, CDR1 is SGHNT and CDR2 is YENEEA. CDR3 nucleotide sequence: TGTGCCAGCAGCTTAGAACCCAGGGGGCTAAAAACCGGGGAGCTGTTTTTT. Its protein product is CASSLEPRGLKTGELFF.

V is TRBV7-2 and J is TRBJ2-7, with a possible D match to TRBD1 (6 bases). Germline-derived CDR1 and CDR2 are SGHTA and FQGNSA. Trimming took off 5 bases at V and 3 bases at J, with 17 bases between the two ends. CDR3 length equals 15 residues. CDR3 sequence reads: CASSPDRRILYEQYF. In DNA form, the CDR3 reads TGTGCCAGCAGCCCAGACAGGAGAATCCTCTACGAGCAGTACTTC.

Written as DNA, the CDR3 is TGTGCCAGCAGTCGGGACATCGGGCAGCCCCAGCATTTT. Protein sequence: CASSRDIGQPQHF. V gene TRBV2 combines with J gene TRBJ1-5; a possible D gene is TRBD1 (6 bases). The CDR3 runs to 13 residues. Germline V CDR1 and CDR2: SNHLY, FYNNEI. V was clipped by 5 bases and J by 7 bases, with 12 bases between them. Together with reference TRBV2 and TRBJ1-5, the CDR3 gives the full variable domain: EPEVTQTPSHQVTQMGQEVILRCVPISNHLYFYWYRQILGQKVEFLVSFYNNEISEKSEIFDDQFSVERPDGSNFTLKIRSTKLEDSAMYFCASSRDIGQPQHFGDGTRLSIL.

This chain uses TRBV28 with TRBJ1-1; D call uncertain. CDR3 length equals 14 residues. Trimming shortened V by 7 bases and J by 1 base, and 13 bases separated the two germline ends. Germline V gene sequence: CDR1 MDHEN, CDR2 SYDVKM. CDR3 sequence reads: CASTLRRGNTEAFF. The DNA for the CDR3 is TGTGCCAGCACCCTTAGACGGGGGAACACTGAAGCTTTCTTT.

The CDR3 DNA sequence: TGTGCCATCAGTGGGGGACTATTCACAGATACGCAGTATTTT. This translates into CAISGGLFTDTQYF. This rearrangement joins TRBV10-3 to TRBJ2-3, with 7 bases fitting TRBD2. Germline V gene sequence: CDR1 ENHRY, CDR2 SYGVKD. The V and J ends lost 4 bases and 2 bases, in that order; junction bases with no gene match: 3. The CDR3 has 14 amino acids.

The chain carries TRBV6-5 and TRBJ2-1, with a weak D call TRBD2 (6 bases). V was cut by 4 bases and J by 6 bases, with 16 bases left in between. The V gene's germline CDR1 is MNHEY and CDR2 SVGAGI. The CDR3 extends over 15 amino acids. CDR3 nucleotide sequence: TGTGCCAGCAGTTCTCCGGGAGTGGGTCGCAATGAGCAGTTCTTC. Encoded protein: CASSSPGVGRNEQFF.

The V call is TRBV27, the J call TRBJ1-2; TRBD1 agrees at 10 bases. Germline V gene data show CDR1 as MNHEY and CDR2 as SMNVEV (reference sequence). Trimming removed 3 bases from V and 8 bases from J; junction bases left unmatched: 6. The CDR3 consists of 14 residues. This CDR3 reads CASSFRDRGAGYTF. The CDR3 coding sequence is TGTGCCAGCAGTTTCCGGGACAGGGGCGCGGGCTACACCTTC.

The genes are TRBV5-1 and TRBJ2-5; 10 bases fit TRBD2. The assigned J gene may be wrong: the sequence end matches TRBJ2-7 better. The CDR3 sequence is 15 residues long. Germline-derived CDR1 and CDR2 are SGHRS and YFSETQ. CDR3 sequence: CASSLVAGGLYEQYF. The DNA for the CDR3 is TGCGCCAGCAGCTTGGTAGCGGGAGGCCTCTACGAGCAGTACTTC.

J is TRBJ2-3 and V is TRBV7-9; D is uncertain. V gave up 3 bases and J gave up 4 bases, with 11 bases separating them. This CDR3 has 14 residues. Germline assignment: CDR1 SEHNR and CDR2 FQNEAQ (reference sequence). CDR3 sequence (DNA): TGTGCCAGCAGCTTGCCGAGACGGTCAGATACGCAGTATTTT. This codes for CASSLPRRSDTQYF. The variable domain in full, with the rest retrieved from reference TRBV7-9 and TRBJ2-3, is DTGVSQNPRHKITKRGQNVTFRCDPISEHNRLYWYRQTLGQGPEFLTYFQNEAQLEKSRLLSDRFSAERPKGSFSTLEIQRTEQGDSAMYLCASSLPRRSDTQYFGPGTRLTVL.

The gene calls are TRBV7-2 and TRBJ2-5, with 8 nucleotides matching TRBD2. With V trimmed by 1 base and J by 5 bases, 6 bases remained unmatched. This CDR3 is built from 15 residues. Germline CDR1 is SGHTA and CDR2 is FQGNSA. DNA of the CDR3: TGTGCCAGCAGCTTAGGAGCGGGAGCACAGGAGACCCAGTACTTC. Its protein product is CASSLGAGAQETQYF.